Presented here are 21 T cell receptor beta chains from one specimen sequenced in a study of blood T cells in healthy people across ages. Through a sample-barcoded 5' primer and a J-beta primer mix, a second PCR was run for about 6 to 11 cycles. Each CDR3 protein gets one entry after TCRdb re-called the 5' RACE reads with MiXCR. The sample has hundreds of thousands of distinct CDR3 sequences; approximately 22% are singletons. Source material: blood. All receptors come from a man aged 65 to 79 in good health.

This chain uses TRBV3-1 with TRBJ2-5; D is uncertain. V lost 4 bases to trimming and J lost 6 bases, with 12 bases between them. Germline assignment: CDR1 LGHDT and CDR2 YNNKEL (reference sequence). This CDR3 region has 13 residues. The chain's CDR3 is CASSPHLRKTQYF. DNA of the CDR3: TGTGCCAGCAGCCCCCATCTCAGGAAGACCCAGTACTTC.

The chain uses TRBV19 and TRBJ2-1; D is perhaps TRBD2 (5 bases). Germline assignment: CDR1 LNHDA and CDR2 SQIVND (reference sequence). The germline V and J ends were trimmed by 5 bases and 12 bases, with 17 bases remaining between them. This CDR3 spans 13 amino acids. CDR3 sequence reads: CASSSTPLGMQFF. The CDR3 nucleotides are TGTGCCAGTAGTTCAACCCCACTAGGTATGCAGTTCTTC.

The chain links TRBV4-2 to TRBJ2-4; perhaps D is TRBD1 or TRBD2 (5 bases each). Trimming removed 0 bases at V and 9 bases at J, with 6 bases between. The CDR3 is 12 residues long. Germline V gene sequence: CDR1 LGHNA, CDR2 YNFKEQ. The CDR3 spells CASSQEGTIQYF. The CDR3 DNA follows: TGTGCCAGCAGCCAAGAAGGGACCATTCAGTACTTC.

This clonotype appeared many times. The V gene is TRBV7-9, the J gene TRBJ1-1; D not certain. Germline CDR1 reads SEHNR; CDR2 reads FQNEAQ (reference sequence). This CDR3 spans 14 amino acids. Trimming shortened V by 4 bases and J by 1 base, and 10 bases separated the two germline ends. The CDR3 DNA reads TGTGCCAGCAGCTCCTGGACGAGGAACACTGAAGCTTTCTTT. It codes for CASSSWTRNTEAFF.

The genes are TRBV19 and TRBJ1-1, with 9 bases identical to TRBD1. This CDR3 spans 16 amino acids. Germline values: CDR1 LNHDA, CDR2 SQIVND (reference sequence). V was pared by 0 bases and J by 3 bases, with 5 bases of the junction left unmatched. CDR3 residues: CASSIEGTGLDTEAFF. CDR3 sequence (DNA): TGTGCCAGTAGTATAGAGGGGACAGGGTTGGACACTGAAGCTTTCTTT.

DNA for the CDR3: TGCGCCAGCAGCCAAGACTCGGGGAGCCTCCAAGAGACCCAGTACTTC. It translates to CASSQDSGSLQETQYF. V is TRBV4-1 and J is TRBJ2-5; a weak D match, TRBD2 (5 bases). CDR1 is MGHRA and CDR2 is YSYEKL in the germline V gene. The germline V and J ends were trimmed by 0 bases and 1 base, with 12 bases remaining between them. The CDR3 loop spans 16 amino acids.

CDR3 sequence reads: CATDGGSLLAKNIQYF. The DNA for the CDR3 is TGTGCTACGGACGGGGGGTCCTTACTAGCCAAAAACATTCAGTACTTC. The rearrangement joins TRBV6-1 to TRBJ2-4; 7 positions match TRBD2. The CDR3 has 16 residues. CDR1 MNHNS and CDR2 SASEGT come from the germline V gene.

There are a few counts of this clonotype. The chain carries TRBV6-4 and TRBJ2-7, with 8 bases lining up with TRBD1. The J call could be wrong; TRBJ2-1 is a better fit for the DNA end. The CDR3 is 14 residues long. Germline CDR1 MRHNA, CDR2 SNTAGT. The CDR3 sequence: CASREVGGQGGQFF. CDR3 sequence (DNA): TGTGCCAGCAGAGAAGTTGGTGGACAGGGAGGGCAGTTCTTC.

About this clonotype: Here the CDR3 omits its conserved ending phenylalanine or tryptophan, so a read error is the likely source. V and J are TRBV6-1 and TRBJ1-2; D ambiguous. The CDR3 consists of 11 residues. Trimming shortened V by 3 bases and J by 7 bases, and 6 bases separated the two germline ends. Germline CDR1 MNHNS, CDR2 SASEGT. This CDR3 is CASSDSLGYTL. For the CDR3, the DNA is TGTGCCAGCAGTGACAGCCTTGGCTACACCTTA.

This clonotype was seen a few times. CDR3 DNA: TGTGCCAGCTCACCGTACAGCACAGATACGCAGTATTTT. Translating gives CASSPYSTDTQYF. The V and J genes are TRBV18 and TRBJ2-3; D remains unclear. Germline loops: CDR1 KGHSH, CDR2 LQKENI. V lost 3 bases and J 0 bases, leaving 4 bases between the germline ends. This CDR3 region has 13 residues.

The genes are TRBV3-1 and TRBJ2-5, with D possibly being TRBD1 or TRBD2 (6 bases each). The J call may not be correct, given that the DNA end is closer to TRBJ2-1. Germline loops: CDR1 LGHDT, CDR2 YNNKEL (reference sequence). The CDR3 spans 14 residues. This CDR3 is CASSPGLRGNEQFF. CDR3 nucleotide sequence: TGTGCCAGCAGCCCCGGACTAAGGGGGAATGAGCAGTTCTTC.

A single count supports this clonotype. This sequence joins TRBV5-1 and TRBJ1-5, with a tentative D call TRBD1 (6 bases). The V end lost 2 bases, the J end lost 8 bases, and 17 bases lay between the germline ends. CDR3 length: 15 amino acids. Looked up from germline, CDR1 is SGHRS and CDR2 is YFSETQ. CDR3: CASSFLGQPNEPQHF. The CDR3, as DNA: TGCGCCAGCAGCTTCCTTGGACAGCCCAACGAGCCCCAGCATTTT.

The rearrangement links TRBV11-2 to TRBJ2-7; D remains unclear. The CDR3 spans 15 residues. Per the germline V gene, CDR1 is SGHAT and CDR2 is FQNNGV. The V gene lost 1 base and the J gene lost 0 bases, with 10 bases spanning the gap. In DNA form, the CDR3 reads TGTGCCAGCAGCTTAGTTGTCTGGACCTCCTACGAGCAGTACTTC. It is translated as CASSLVVWTSYEQYF.

This clonotype was seen a few times. This chain links TRBV27 with TRBJ2-1; either TRBD1 or TRBD2 may supply D (5 bases each). The germline V gene has CDR1 MNHEY and CDR2 SMNVEV (reference sequence). V lost 6 bases to trimming and J lost 6 bases, with 18 bases between them. CDR3 size: 15 residues. The CDR3 coding sequence is TGTGCCAGCAGCCGACCGGGGCAACCTATCAATGAGCAGTTCTTC. The encoded protein is CASSRPGQPINEQFF.

The rearrangement joins TRBV5-1 to TRBJ2-3; 9 bases fit TRBD2. V lost 5 bases and J lost 2; bases outside the gene matches: 6. CDR1 is SGHRS, CDR2 YFSETQ, per germline. The length of the CDR3 is 15 residues. The CDR3 protein is CASRSGTSITDTQYF. The CDR3 region has the DNA TGCGCCAGCAGGTCGGGGACTAGCATCACAGATACGCAGTATTTT. Complete variable domain (other parts from reference TRBV5-1 and TRBJ2-3): KAGVTQTPRYLIKTRGQQVTLSCSPISGHRSVSWYQQTPGQGLQFLFEYFSETQRNKGNFPGRFSGRQFSNSRSEMNVSTLELGDSALYLCASRSGTSITDTQYFGPGTRLTVL.

This clonotype was seen a handful of times. An end of the junction does not agree with germline; a read error may underlie this. This chain connects TRBV14 to TRBJ1-1, with D possibly being TRBD1 (5 bases). This CDR3 is built from 13 residues. Per the germline V gene, CDR1 is SGHDN and CDR2 is FVKESK. The CDR3 here is CAGSQGLGVEAFF. The CDR3 coding sequence is TGTGCCGGCAGCCAAGGTCTGGGGGTAGAAGCTTTCTTT.

The chain has TRBV6-5 and TRBJ2-7; D remains unclear. V was shortened by 7 bases and J by 6 bases, with 19 bases between the two germline ends. This CDR3 is built from 14 residues. CDR1 is MNHEY and CDR2 is SVGAGI in the germline V gene. CDR3 in amino acids: CASKRVRESGEQYF. CDR3 DNA sequence: TGTGCCAGCAAAAGGGTGCGCGAGTCAGGCGAGCAGTACTTC.

The chain combines TRBV12-3 or TRBV12-4 with TRBJ2-7; D is unresolved. Deletions cut 7 bases from V and 7 bases from J, with 20 bases between. The length of the CDR3 is 14 residues. The CDR3 DNA follows: TGTGCCAGCACCCCGGCTCACTCCCTCTATGAGCAGTACTTC. Translating gives CASTPAHSLYEQYF.

V usage is TRBV5-1 and J usage is TRBJ1-5; D ambiguous. CDR1 is SGHRS and CDR2 is YFSETQ in the germline V gene. This CDR3 has 15 amino acids. V lost 5 bases, J lost 1 base, and 13 bases lay in between. CDR3 nucleotide sequence: TGCGCCAGCAGTCTGGATAACCGGAGCAATCAGCCCCAGCATTTT. Protein sequence: CASSLDNRSNQPQHF.

This clonotype came up a few times. V usage is TRBV5-6 and J usage is TRBJ2-5; D is perhaps TRBD2 (6 bases). Near its end, the DNA agrees better with TRBJ2-1, so the J call may be wrong. This CDR3 is 15 amino acids long. The V gene's germline CDR1 is SGHDT and CDR2 YYEEEE. CDR3 sequence (DNA): TGTGCCAGCAGCTCTGTGGGCGGGACGTGCAATGAGCAGTTCTTC. Translation: CASSSVGGTCNEQFF.

As DNA, the CDR3 is TGTGCCAGCAGGCTCGGGGCTTTGAATGAGCAGTTCTTC. Translating gives CASRLGALNEQFF. The chain employs TRBV3-1 and TRBJ2-1, with D perhaps assigned TRBD1 or TRBD2 (5 bases each). Trimming shortened V by 6 bases and J by 7 bases, and 13 bases separated the two germline ends. The CDR3 consists of 13 residues. Germline values: CDR1 LGHDT, CDR2 YNNKEL (reference sequence).